The 31 T cell receptor beta chains reported below all come from one sample, sequenced in a study of blood T cell repertoires in COVID-19. Method: immunoSEQ multiplex PCR; TCRdb's copy keeps in-frame clones and lacks some. The sample contains approximately 300,000 clones, 86% of which appear only once. Sequenced: peripheral blood. These receptors were obtained from a woman between 45 and 60 years old with acute or convalescent COVID-19.

This clone was seen only once. The genes are TRBV6-4 and TRBJ2-2; no definite D call. The CDR3 is 15 residues long. Germline CDR1 is MRHNA and CDR2 is SNTAGT. Trimming removed 6 bases from V and 2 bases from J, with 13 bases in between. The DNA for the CDR3 is TGTGCCAGCAGGATTTTCGGCGGAAACACCGGGGAGCTGTTTTTT. This sequence encodes CASRIFGGNTGELFF.

This clone was seen a handful of times. The chain is built from TRBV19 and TRBJ2-7; tentatively, D is TRBD1 (5 bases). This CDR3 is built from 15 residues. In germline, CDR1 is LNHDA, CDR2 SQIVND (reference sequence). The V gene lost 4 bases and the J gene lost 2 bases, with 15 bases spanning the gap. CDR3 loop: CASSNRQMLTYEQYF. CDR3 nucleotide sequence: TGTGCCAGTAGTAACAGACAGATGTTAACCTACGAGCAGTACTTC.

The chain carries TRBV28 and TRBJ1-1, with D tentatively TRBD1 (5 bases). CDR3 length: 16 amino acids. CDR1 is MDHEN and CDR2 is SYDVKM in the germline V gene. V lost 3 bases and J lost 0, with 14 bases in between. Here the CDR3 reads CASSFVGREMNTEAFF. The DNA of the CDR3 is TGTGCCAGCAGTTTTGTTGGCAGGGAAATGAACACTGAAGCTTTCTTT.

This clone was counted once. The chain carries TRBV10-3 and TRBJ1-1, with D possibly TRBD1 on 5 matching bases. Per germline, CDR1 ENHRY and CDR2 SYGVKD. The CDR3 spans 14 residues. V gave up 3 bases and J gave up 1 base, with 9 bases separating them. The CDR3 DNA reads as TGTGCCATCAGTGACTACGGACAGAACACTGAAGCTTTCTTT. Protein product: CAISDYGQNTEAFF.

The chain couples TRBV6-2 or TRBV6-3 to TRBJ2-7; D remains unclear. Between the trimmed V and J ends, which lost 6 bases and 0 bases, there was a span of 12 bases. The CDR3 covers 14 residues. The V gene's germline CDR1 is MNHEY and CDR2 SVGEGT. The CDR3 DNA reads TGTGCCAGCAGCCTCGACATCTTCTCCTACGAGCAGTACTTC. It translates to CASSLDIFSYEQYF.

The chain is built from TRBV9 and TRBJ1-5; 10 nucleotides match TRBD1. Germline CDR1 and CDR2: SGDLS and YYNGEE. With 3 bases clipped from V and 7 bases from J, the junction kept 4 bases outside the gene matches. The CDR3 is 14 amino acids. This CDR3 reads CASSAGTGVQPQHF. CDR3 nucleotide sequence: TGTGCCAGCAGCGCAGGGACAGGGGTCCAGCCCCAGCATTTT. Complete variable domain (other parts from reference TRBV9 and TRBJ1-5): DSGVTQTPKHLITATGQRVTLRCSPRSGDLSVYWYQQSLDQGLQFLIQYYNGEERAKGNILERFSAQQFPDLHSELNLSSLELGDSALYFCASSAGTGVQPQHFGDGTRLSIL.

The V and J genes are TRBV7-9 and TRBJ2-2; the match to TRBD1 covers 7 bases. The CDR3 is 18 residues long. Trimming removed 0 bases from V and 0 bases from J; junction bases left unmatched: 7. The germline gives CDR1 SEHNR, CDR2 FQNEAQ (reference sequence). The CDR3 bases are TGTGCCAGCAGCTTAGCGCAGCCCAGGGGGTCGAACACCGGGGAGCTGTTTTTT. Translating gives CASSLAQPRGSNTGELFF.

This clone has a single count. V and J are TRBV4-3 and TRBJ2-5, with TRBD2 matching 9 bases. Germline loops: CDR1 LGHNA, CDR2 YSLEER. This CDR3 comprises 14 residues. Germline trimming cut 1 base from V and 5 bases from J; bases unmatched to any gene: 2. As DNA, the CDR3 is TGCGCCAGCAGCCAAGGGCTAGCGGGGGAGACCCAGTACTTC. It codes for CASSQGLAGETQYF.

The V call is TRBV5-1, the J call TRBJ1-4, with TRBD1 identical over 9 bases. CDR1 and CDR2 (germline): SGHRS, YFSETQ. This CDR3 spans 16 amino acids. Trimming at V came to 4 bases and at J to 7 bases, leaving 11 bases not matched to a gene. This chain's CDR3 is CASSPTLQGAGEKLFF. CDR3 sequence (DNA): TGCGCCAGCAGCCCTACCTTACAGGGGGCCGGTGAAAAACTGTTTTTT. Based on the CDR3 plus reference TRBV5-1 and TRBJ1-4, the full variable domain is KAGVTQTPRYLIKTRGQQVTLSCSPISGHRSVSWYQQTPGQGLQFLFEYFSETQRNKGNFPGRFSGRQFSNSRSEMNVSTLELGDSALYLCASSPTLQGAGEKLFFGSGTQLSVL.

This rearrangement joins TRBV6-1 to TRBJ1-5; tentative D call: TRBD1 (5 bases). V lost 3 bases and J 3 bases, leaving 12 bases between the germline ends. This CDR3 has 15 residues. Germline values: CDR1 MNHNS, CDR2 SASEGT. The CDR3 DNA is TGTGCCAGCAGTGAGGCAAAAGGGGTCAATCAGCCCCAGCATTTT. Translated, it gives CASSEAKGVNQPQHF.

Written as DNA, the CDR3 is TGTGCCAGCAGCTCAGCCTCCGGGACAGGGTCGCCCCAGCATTTT. Translation: CASSSASGTGSPQHF. J is TRBJ1-5 and V is TRBV5-6; 9 bases line up with TRBD1. The germline V gene encodes CDR1 SGHDT and CDR2 YYEEEE. The length of the CDR3 is 15 residues. Trimming removed 3 bases from V and 9 bases from J; junction bases left unmatched: 10.

This chain joins TRBV27 and TRBJ2-7; 7 bases map to TRBD2. The V gene end was trimmed by 3 bases and the J gene end by 2 bases; junction bases not matched to a gene: 13. Germline lookup yields CDR1 MNHEY and CDR2 SMNVEV (reference sequence). This CDR3 is 17 amino acids long. The CDR3: CASSFNWGGLSTYEQYF. In nucleotides, the CDR3 is TGTGCCAGCAGTTTTAACTGGGGGGGACTTTCTACCTACGAGCAGTACTTC.

This clone has just one count. The chain combines TRBV2 with TRBJ2-7; 7 nucleotides align to TRBD2. The CDR3 runs 12 residues. J gave up 0 bases and V 8 bases, and 1 base lay outside the gene matches. Germline V gives CDR1 SNHLY, CDR2 FYNNEI. The CDR3 is CASRGSSYEQYF. As DNA, the CDR3 is TGTGCCAGCCGCGGGAGCTCCTACGAGCAGTACTTC.

A note on this clone: The same CDR3 arises from other DNA sequences in this sample as well. The V gene is TRBV5-1, the J gene TRBJ2-1; 9 nucleotides match TRBD2. Trimming cost V 0 bases and J 7 bases; bases outside gene matches: 5. CDR3 length: 15 residues. Germline V lookup: CDR1 SGHRS, CDR2 YFSETQ. The CDR3 DNA is TGCGCCAGCAGCTTGGGCGCGGGAGGGCGGAATGAGCAGTTCTTC. Its translation is CASSLGAGGRNEQFF.

The chain couples TRBV9 to TRBJ2-7, with a tentative D call TRBD1 (6 bases). The CDR3 has 16 residues. The germline gives CDR1 SGDLS, CDR2 YYNGEE. The germline V and J ends were trimmed by 3 bases and 2 bases, with 18 bases remaining between them. The CDR3 sequence: CASSEGDRSGPYEQYF. The CDR3 coding sequence is TGTGCCAGCAGCGAGGGGGATCGAAGCGGCCCCTACGAGCAGTACTTC.

This chain uses TRBV10-3 with TRBJ2-3; D is perhaps TRBD2 (6 bases). The CDR3 loop spans 16 amino acids. Trimming pared 2 bases from V and 2 bases from J, leaving 14 bases between. Germline V gene sequence: CDR1 ENHRY, CDR2 SYGVKD. CDR3 DNA sequence: TGTGCCATCAGTGAGGAGCTAGCGTACTACACAGATACGCAGTATTTT. Protein: CAISEELAYYTDTQYF.

This sequence joins TRBV18 and TRBJ2-1, with D tentatively TRBD2 (5 bases). The CDR3 sequence is 15 residues long. V was trimmed by 2 bases and J by 0 bases, leaving 8 bases between them. Germline-derived CDR1 and CDR2 are KGHSH and LQKENI. CDR3 region: CASSPGRSSYNEQFF. For the CDR3, the DNA is TGTGCCAGCTCACCAGGGAGAAGCTCCTACAATGAGCAGTTCTTC. The entire variable domain, with the rest obtained from reference TRBV18 and TRBJ2-1, is as follows: NAGVMQNPRHLVRRRGQEARLRCSPMKGHSHVYWYRQLPEEGLKFMVYLQKENIIDESGMPKERFSAEFPKEGPSILRIQQVVRGDSAAYFCASSPGRSSYNEQFFGPGTRLTVL.

This chain connects TRBV7-3 to TRBJ1-6, with D hard to call. This CDR3 is 14 amino acids long. The germline V gene encodes CDR1 SGHTA and CDR2 FQGTGA. V was shortened by 3 bases and J by 3 bases, with 6 bases between the two germline ends. CDR3 nucleotide sequence: TGTGCCAGCAGCTTGGAGGGCTATAATTCACCCCTCCACTTT. It is translated as CASSLEGYNSPLHF.

The V gene is TRBV15, the J gene TRBJ2-1; TRBD1 agrees at 7 bases. CDR1 and CDR2 from the germline V gene are LNHNV and YYDKDF (reference sequence). The CDR3 has 16 amino acids. The V and J ends lost 2 bases and 7 bases, in that order; junction bases with no gene match: 11. The CDR3 loop is CATSRTRGNGKNEQFF. The DNA for the CDR3 is TGTGCCACCAGCAGAACCAGGGGGAATGGAAAGAATGAGCAGTTCTTC.

This rearrangement joins TRBV19 to TRBJ2-7, with TRBD1 as a possible D gene (5 bases). The length of the CDR3 is 16 residues. V lost 9 bases and J 2 bases, leaving 23 bases between the germline ends. The germline CDR1 and CDR2 sequences are LNHDA and SQIVND (reference sequence). The CDR3 spells CASSPRAAGRPYEQYF. CDR3 coding DNA: TGTGCCAGCTCCCCCAGGGCCGCAGGGCGTCCCTACGAGCAGTACTTC.

The chain employs TRBV5-1 and TRBJ2-4, with TRBD1 identical over 8 bases. CDR3 size: 13 residues. CDR1 SGHRS and CDR2 YFSETQ come from the germline V gene. The V segment lost 4 bases and the J segment 9 bases; nucleotides outside the gene matches: 6. The CDR3 loop is CASSTGGPGIQYF. CDR3 nucleotides: TGCGCCAGCAGCACAGGGGGACCTGGCATTCAGTACTTC.

The J gene is TRBJ1-4, the V gene TRBV9, with D possibly being TRBD1 (5 bases). The V end lost 4 bases, the J end lost 5 bases, and 18 bases lay between the germline ends. The germline V gene has CDR1 SGDLS and CDR2 YYNGEE. This CDR3 comprises 16 residues. The CDR3 reads CASSPTQGGRNEKLFF. The CDR3 DNA reads as TGTGCCAGCAGCCCGACTCAGGGAGGGCGGAATGAAAAACTGTTTTTT.

The rearrangement joins TRBV25-1 to TRBJ2-4, with 7 bases aligning to TRBD2. J gave up 8 bases and V 2 bases, and 12 bases lay outside the gene matches. The germline V gene encodes CDR1 MGHDK and CDR2 SYGVNS. This CDR3 has 16 residues. For the CDR3, the DNA is TGTGCCAGCAGTGAACCCCGGGGAGGGTACGGGGACATTCAGTACTTC. This sequence encodes CASSEPRGGYGDIQYF.

The chain carries TRBV9 and TRBJ1-6; 9 nucleotides match TRBD1. The length of the CDR3 is 17 residues. Germline CDR1 reads SGDLS; CDR2 reads YYNGEE. J lost 2 bases, V lost 0 bases, and 3 bases had no gene match. Here the CDR3 reads CASSVGQGGTYNSPLHF. The CDR3, as DNA: TGTGCCAGCAGCGTAGGACAGGGGGGGACCTATAATTCACCCCTCCACTTT.

This clone was picked up one time. This chain links TRBV28 with TRBJ2-7, with D perhaps TRBD2 (5 bases). This CDR3 is 15 amino acids long. V was clipped by 5 bases and J by 1 base, with 15 bases between them. Germline-derived CDR1 and CDR2 are MDHEN and SYDVKM. The CDR3 sequence: CASSDWGERSYEQYF. The CDR3 region has the DNA TGTGCCAGCAGTGATTGGGGAGAAAGGTCCTACGAGCAGTACTTC.

The chain joins TRBV7-3 to TRBJ2-7; TRBD2 agrees at 7 bases. Germline CDR1 and CDR2: SGHTA and FQGTGA. This CDR3 has 15 amino acids. V trimming: 2 bases; J trimming: 4 bases; junction bases outside the gene matches: 8. The CDR3 DNA sequence: TGTGCCAGCAGCTTAGACGGGGGAGGGCCTTACGAGCAGTACTTC. Translated, it gives CASSLDGGGPYEQYF.

The genes are TRBV5-1 and TRBJ2-7, with 14 nucleotides matching TRBD2. V dropped 4 bases and J dropped 0; count of bases not matched to a gene: 6. This CDR3 region has 17 residues. The V gene's germline CDR1 is SGHRS and CDR2 YFSETQ. CDR3 sequence (DNA): TGCGCCAGCAGCCACGGGACTAGCGGGAGTTTCTCCTACGAGCAGTACTTC. It encodes CASSHGTSGSFSYEQYF.

The chain employs TRBV6-4 and TRBJ1-1; D remains ambiguous. In germline, CDR1 is MRHNA, CDR2 SNTAGT. The CDR3 consists of 14 residues. V was clipped by 5 bases and J by 4 bases, with 14 bases between them. The CDR3 sequence is CASSYIPGVTEAFF. As DNA, the CDR3 is TGTGCCAGCAGTTATATCCCCGGGGTCACTGAAGCTTTCTTT.

This clone appeared a single time. V gene TRBV5-1 combines with J gene TRBJ1-1; D possibly corresponds to TRBD1 (5 bases). There are 15 residues in the CDR3. Germline V gene lookup returns CDR1 SGHRS and CDR2 YFSETQ. V lost 5 bases, J lost 3 bases, and 17 bases lay in between. The CDR3 sequence: CASRRTQGQDTEAFF. In DNA form, the CDR3 reads TGCGCCAGCAGACGTACTCAGGGCCAGGACACTGAAGCTTTCTTT.

This sequence joins TRBV18 and TRBJ2-5; TRBD2 agrees at 9 bases. Trimming at V came to 5 bases and at J to 2 bases, leaving 3 bases not matched to a gene. The CDR3 is made up of 14 amino acids. Germline values: CDR1 KGHSH, CDR2 LQKENI. CDR3 nucleotides: TGTGCCAGCTCAGAGCTAGCGGGACAAGAGACCCAGTACTTC. Translation: CASSELAGQETQYF.

The genes are TRBV7-2 and TRBJ1-3; 8 bases fit TRBD1. CDR1 SGHTA and CDR2 FQGNSA come from the germline V gene. This CDR3 contains 16 residues. After removal of 1 base from V and 4 bases from J, the junction contained 6 bases not matched to a gene. This CDR3 is CASSLVSGGPGNTIYF. In DNA, the CDR3 is TGTGCCAGCAGCTTAGTATCAGGGGGCCCCGGAAACACCATATATTTT.